The T cell receptor (beta chain) described here comes from a study of cytotoxic CD8 clonotypes in ibrutinib-treated CLL. Repertoires were generated with immunoSEQ multiplex PCR, while TCRdb's copy carries only in-frame clones and drops some. This table holds about 40,000 clones, 68% found once. The V gene's germline CDR1 is SGDLS and CDR2 YYNGEE. V lost 3 bases, J lost 2 bases, and 9 bases stayed unmatched. The CDR3 loop spans 16 amino acids. The sample in question was PBMCs, obtained at disease progression, from a patient treated with ibrutinib. The clonotype originates from a human donor with chronic lymphocytic leukemia. This chain connects TRBV9 to TRBJ1-2, with 8 bases identical to TRBD1. CDR3 loop: CASSEQGASGNYGYTF. The CDR3, as DNA: TGTGCCAGCAGCGAGCAGGGGGCGTCAGGCAACTATGGCTACACCTTC.